This is a list of T cell receptor beta chains from one sample in a study of OX40 agonist ivuxolimab in advanced cancers. Data came from immunoSEQ multiplex PCR; TCRdb stores just in-frame clones and leaves some out. The sample holds about 72,000 clones; 80% to 90% are singletons and the top ten take more than 0.8%. The sample here was CD4+ or CD8+ T cells sorted from blood, taken in a trial of the OX40 agonist ivuxolimab. The receptors were sampled from an adult with an advanced solid tumor such as melanoma, head and neck, liver or kidney cancer. Both conserved end residues are trimmed from each CDR3.

>TRBV2|TRBJ2-2
ASRSVNTGELF
>TRBV19|TRBJ1-5
ASSGQAGQPQH
>TRBV2|TRBJ2-7
ASSDIELAGLSSYEQY
>TRBV19|TRBJ2-4
ASNRRGGTKNIQY
>TRBV19|TRBJ2-4
ASTSGTSQNIQY
>TRBV5-4|TRBJ2-1
ASSGMGDLSQLGQF
>TRBV18|TRBJ1-5
ASSTSMGLIPQH
>TRBV30|TRBJ2-3
AWRNTGGDTQY
>TRBV7-3|TRBJ2-5
ASSPDGAGGSPQETQY
>TRBV19|TRBJ1-1
ASSIQGAMNTEAF
>TRBV14|TRBJ2-1
ASRQTSGNYNEQF
>TRBV10-2|TRBJ1-2
ASNQGLMEGYT
>TRBV5-8|TRBJ2-1
ASSRDRYEQF
>TRBV6-5|TRBJ2-7
ASSWDRDSYEQY
>TRBV7-9|TRBJ2-5
ASSPNGQFEETQY
>TRBV6-1|TRBJ1-2
ASSLGNYGYT
>TRBV18|TRBJ1-2
ASSPTGQNGYT
>TRBV5-1|TRBJ2-3
ASSLAPGAADTQY
>TRBV27|TRBJ2-1
ASSFFLTSGNNEQF
>TRBV5-1|TRBJ1-2
ASSPERGANYGYT
>TRBV19|TRBJ1-4
ASSIVKTGHGKLF
>TRBV7-2|TRBJ2-7
ASSPSTGGGEQY
>TRBV10-1|TRBJ1-2
ASSPDRFNSGYT
>TRBV6-5|TRBJ1-3
ASSSGPISGNTIY
>TRBV5-4|TRBJ1-2
ASSWDLDGYT
>TRBV5-1|TRBJ2-6
ASSFTGTDLSGANVLT
>TRBV19|TRBJ2-5
ASSIGRWEGTQY
>TRBV2|TRBJ1-3
ASSEGTGKDTIY
>TRBV29-1|TRBJ2-1
SFQGVRAYNEQF
>TRBV5-1|TRBJ1-6
ASSTRQGTNSPLH
>TRBV25-1|TRBJ2-7
ASSEYGRAPVYEQY
>TRBV29-1|TRBJ1-1
SAEIQGRMNTEAF
>TRBV27|TRBJ2-2
ASSPLRDKSNTGELF
>TRBV7-3|TRBJ2-1
ASSLVNEQF
>TRBV28|TRBJ2-2
ASQKDRNTGELF
>TRBV9|TRBJ1-3
ASSVDQGENTIY
>TRBV27|TRBJ2-7
ASSPRKGTYDTSYEQY
>TRBV6-5|TRBJ2-3
ASSSILAGAHTQY
>TRBV7-3|TRBJ2-1
ASSLGSRAGEQF
>TRBV7-9|TRBJ1-1
ASSPQGGTEAF
>TRBV6-6|TRBJ2-3
AIRPAGADTQY
>TRBV10-3|TRBJ1-1
AISEEMRAF
>TRBV11-2|TRBJ2-7
ASSLTEGTPYEQY
>TRBV6-1|TRBJ2-4
ASQLNLLAKNIQY
>TRBV9|TRBJ1-3
ASSVGGTGNTIY
>TRBV7-9|TRBJ1-1
ASSLVWTLNTEAF
>TRBV28|TRBJ1-2
ASSRPGPRGQDYT
>TRBV6-5|TRBJ2-4
ASSYQWTSGANIQY
>TRBV11-1|TRBJ1-3
ASSLKQGSGNTIY
>TRBV13|TRBJ1-1
ASSLLWGKTEAF
>TRBV6-5|TRBJ2-3
ASSPRYMGDTQY
>TRBV7-8|TRBJ1-5
ASSLEVTHNQPQH
>TRBV29-1|TRBJ2-3
SVSTGSTDTQY
>TRBV5-6|TRBJ1-3
ASSLVGSGNTIY
>TRBV11-3|TRBJ2-4
ASSLMGDIQY
>TRBV4-1|.
ASSRFGSDDPYEQY
>TRBV18|TRBJ2-2
ASSPNSNTGELF
>TRBV11-2|TRBJ2-7
ASSLVGSPYEQY
>TRBV5-6|TRBJ2-2
ASSGTPGQRSTGELF
>TRBV4-2|TRBJ2-5
ASSQDGSGGSQETQY